This T cell receptor (beta chain) is drawn from a study of T cell responses to AZD1222 COVID-19 vaccine (dated by TCRdb to the early 2020s). Regarding the complete study: Because spike-specific TCR depth and breadth did not differ between the two schedules, AZD1222 recipients who got a second dose at roughly 4 weeks were pooled with those who got a second dose at roughly 12 weeks. Trial participants were enrolled by age into subgroups of 18-55, 56-69 and 70-plus years, and around 150, 28 and 57 TCR-sequenced participants, respectively, were included in these subgroups. A total of more than 230 trial participants underwent TCR sequencing, of whom roughly 210 had received two doses of AZD1222 and 26 had received two doses of the MenACWY control vaccine.

Paper-wide results and their limitations: Most participants were white British and females outnumbered males, and the authors suggested that clonal diversity may have been underestimated. Only five to seven AZD1222 recipients were SARS-CoV-2 seropositive at baseline, limiting conclusions about previously exposed vaccinees. The vaccine-associated CD4 TCRs covered the entire spike protein, and the dominant responses fell in regions 160-218 and 743-854. No day 14 peak-response samples were available, so repertoires were characterized only after the peak T cell response. In the small 56-69-year group, the increase in depth fell short of significance, most likely because of low power. After two AZD1222 doses, spike-specific TCR breadth and depth were significantly higher than at day 0 and than in MenACWY recipients. Epitopes outside the regions mutated in the B.1.351 and B.1.1.7 variants were reportedly recognized by nearly half of the unique spike-specific TCRs.

Comments on this clone: Its antigen is still unknown. Base-call qualities are not available, and no considerably larger clone is one nucleotide away.

Reading the label with the study, this specimen's time point is: baseline before first vaccination. Vaccinee samples came from UK trials COV001 and COV002, including a single-blind randomized controlled phase 2/3 trial of AZD1222 (ChAdOx1 nCoV-19) in healthy adults. For TCRbeta chain sequencing, PBMC samples from trial participants were taken at day 0 and at day 28 after the second dose. The CDR3 regions of human TCRbeta chains were analyzed by immunosequencing. Concerning the study's data processing: Repertoire TCRs were matched against a reference library of SARS-CoV-2-specific TCRs generated with the MIRA antigen-specificity platform. Breadth was defined as the fraction of unique TCRs that were SARS-CoV-2-associated, and depth was defined as the fraction of total T cells that were SARS-CoV-2-associated. Using the MIRA data, each spike-specific TCR was mapped to the spike region that the TCR reacts to and placed in a CD4 or CD8 class. Log10-transformed breadth and depth values were compared by one-way ANOVA with Sidak's multiple comparisons tests. In TCRdb, the immuneACCESS table is reduced to in-frame sequences with V and J assigned. These tables do not hold every clone; where another copy was compared, an unresolved V gene accounts for under half, and the others remain unexplained. The V and J calls and clone size were taken over from that table, and D and trimming were inferred from the DNA. Counted in this sample were 150,000 or so clones; 90% of them appeared once. The top ten clones comprise about 1.7% of the sample.

V ends up 3 bases short and J 2 bases short, with an unmatched junction base count of 11. According to the germline V gene, CDR1 reads SGHDT and CDR2 reads YYEEEE. The CDR3 starts with the cysteine, ends with the phenylalanine, and has 16 residues. Only the CDR3 DNA stays, 48 bases, in frame from base 1. This clonotype originated in an adult in good health. Source: peripheral blood, taken on day 0 of AZD1222 vaccination. The rearrangement combines TRBV5-6 with TRBJ2-7, and TRBD2 matches 7 of the central bases. The nucleotide sequence is given as TGTGCCAGCAGCTCGCTCCCAGCGGGACCAGCCTACGAGCAGTACTTC. This gives the protein CASSSLPAGPAYEQYF.